This TCR beta chain was found in a study of OX40 agonist ivuxolimab in advanced cancers. About the study: At 0.01 to 10 mg/kg, ivuxolimab was administered intravenously to patients every 2 weeks. Checkpoint inhibitors had been given previously to 40% of patients.

Libraries were prepared by immunoSEQ multiplex PCR; TCRdb keeps only in-frame clonotypes and omits some of them. The top ten hold around 0.86% of the sample, which has roughly 65,000 clones, about 90% seen once. Enrollment shut out patients with autoimmune disease history or systemic immunosuppression. Regarding the study as a whole: What antigens the expanded peripheral T cells recognized was never established.

The V gene lost 1 base and the J gene lost 3 bases, with 6 bases spanning the gap. Germline values: CDR1 MDHEN, CDR2 SYDVKM. CDR3 size: 13 residues. About this clone: Its antigen is currently unknown.

The source of this sequence is an adult with an advanced solid tumor such as melanoma, head and neck, liver or kidney cancer. The source material was CD4+ or CD8+ T cells sorted from blood, sampled in a trial of the OX40 agonist ivuxolimab. This chain joins TRBV28 and TRBJ2-5; unclear D gene. CDR3 protein: CASSLSAEETQYF. The CDR3 region has the DNA TGTGCCAGCAGTTTATCGGCAGAAGAGACCCAGTACTTC.